This TCR beta chain was observed in a study of vaccination and CD4 T cells after COVID-19. Study-wide background: Convalescent patients gave post-COVID blood a median about 110 days post-diagnosis, range 35 to 161. A CEFX pool, an HIV-1 Nef pool, or else no peptide went into the control cultures.

Germline V gene data show CDR1 as SGHRS and CDR2 as YFSETQ. Trimming took 3 bases from V and 0 from J, leaving 9 bases between them. CDR3 size: 14 residues. Concerning this clonotype itself: What it binds is unknown.

Sequenced with the Oncomine TCR Beta short-read assay was DNA taken from cultured CD4+ T cells. Via MiXCR, TCRdb re-called the PCR reads, giving one row per CDR3 protein. The sample lists 15,000 to 20,000 distinct CDR3 sequences, 49% occurring once. Treatment reported: roughly nine-day PBMC culture with coronavirus spike peptide pools or control peptides (ViraFEST assay). Sequenced material: CD4+ T cells from blood, cultured in vitro. The chain is built from TRBV5-1 and TRBJ1-1, with D tentatively TRBD1 (5 bases). This TCR was sampled from a human donor who had recovered from COVID-19. CDR3 region: CASSWDGMNTEAFF. The CDR3 nucleotides read TGCGCCAGCAGCTGGGACGGTATGAACACTGAAGCTTTCTTT.